The rows below give T cell receptor beta chains drawn from one sample of a study of T-cell memory formation after mild COVID-19. TCRdb re-called the 5' RACE reads through MiXCR, storing one row per CDR3 protein. The repertoire holds 200,000 to 250,000 distinct CDR3 sequences, with over 9.5% as singletons. Sequencing was done on a sample of PBMCs or a T cell subset sorted from them (not recorded which). Receptor source: a man aged 18 to 35 who had mild COVID-19 (a few samples of this study predate the infection). Cell type and time point are not known. The CDR3 runs from the conserved cysteine through the conserved F or W. Fields, in order: V gene, clone size, J gene, D gene, CDR3 protein, CDR3 DNA. The D gene is left open where the match is weak. Only part of the rows carry a size: once, few, many, or a class if the clone is expanded.

TRBV7-2	NA	TRBJ1-2	NA	CASSFGQFYGYTF	TGTGCCAGCAGCTTCGGACAGTTTTATGGCTACACCTTC
TRBV14	few	TRBJ2-3	TRBD2	CASSQIGGVDTQYF	TGTGCCAGCAGCCAAATCGGGGGGGTAGATACGCAGTATTTT
TRBV4-2	many	TRBJ2-3	NA	CASSQGPSRTDTQYF	TGTGCCAGCAGCCAAGGCCCCTCACGCACAGATACGCAGTATTTT
TRBV5-1	many	TRBJ2-3	TRBD2	CASSLTSGGTDTQYF	TGCGCCAGCAGCTTGACTAGCGGGGGGACAGATACGCAGTATTTT
TRBV4-3	few	TRBJ2-5	NA	CASSQEGTSPGGTQYF	TGCGCCAGCAGCCAAGAAGGGACGAGCCCAGGCGGGACCCAGTACTTC
TRBV7-2	few	TRBJ1-2	NA	CASSFLQGSNYGYTF	TGTGCCAGCAGCTTTCTCCAGGGGTCTAACTATGGCTACACCTTC
TRBV10-3	NA	TRBJ1-6	TRBD1	CAISTGQGNSPLHF	TGTGCCATCAGTACCGGACAGGGAAATTCACCCCTCCACTTT
TRBV20-1	NA	TRBJ2-5	NA	CSARGPTGRQETQYF	TGCAGTGCCAGAGGCCCCACGGGACGACAAGAGACCCAGTACTTC
TRBV12-3/TRBV12-4	few	TRBJ2-5	TRBD2	CASSNLPGLALSYF	TGTGCCAGCAGCAACCTCCCGGGACTAGCCCTCTCGTACTTC
TRBV5-1	few	TRBJ1-4	NA	CASSPGAGNEKLFF	TGCGCCAGCAGCCCGGGGGCGGGAAATGAAAAACTGTTTTTT
TRBV12-3/TRBV12-4	few	TRBJ2-3	NA	CASTKPGHRTDTQYF	TGTGCCAGCACCAAACCGGGACACCGCACAGATACGCAGTATTTT